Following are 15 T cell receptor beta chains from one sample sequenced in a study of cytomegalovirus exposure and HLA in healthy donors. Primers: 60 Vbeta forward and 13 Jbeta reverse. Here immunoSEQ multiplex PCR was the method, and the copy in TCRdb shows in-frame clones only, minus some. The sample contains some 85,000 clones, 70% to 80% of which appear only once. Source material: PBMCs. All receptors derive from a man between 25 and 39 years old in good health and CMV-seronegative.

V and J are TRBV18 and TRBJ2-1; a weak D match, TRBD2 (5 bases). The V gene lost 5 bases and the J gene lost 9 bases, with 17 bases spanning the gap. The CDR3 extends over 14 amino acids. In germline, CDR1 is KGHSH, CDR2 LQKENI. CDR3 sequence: CASSSGEGTAEQFF. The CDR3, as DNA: TGTGCCAGCTCATCAGGAGAGGGAACAGCTGAGCAGTTCTTC.

The CDR3 spells CASSGTGTGANVLTF. CDR3 in DNA: TGTGCCAGCAGTGGGACAGGGACTGGGGCCAACGTCCTGACTTTC. The chain joins TRBV6-5 to TRBJ2-6, with 9 positions matching TRBD1. The CDR3 runs 15 residues. After removal of 5 bases from V and 2 bases from J, the junction contained 1 base not matched to a gene. The V gene's germline CDR1 is MNHEY and CDR2 SVGAGI.

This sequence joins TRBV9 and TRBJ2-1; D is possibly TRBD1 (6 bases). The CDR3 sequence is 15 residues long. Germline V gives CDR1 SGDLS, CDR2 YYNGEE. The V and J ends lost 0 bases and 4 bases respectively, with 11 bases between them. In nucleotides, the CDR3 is TGTGCCAGCAGCGTAGACGGGACACAATACAATGAGCAGTTCTTC. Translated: CASSVDGTQYNEQFF. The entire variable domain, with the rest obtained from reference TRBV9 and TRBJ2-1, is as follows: DSGVTQTPKHLITATGQRVTLRCSPRSGDLSVYWYQQSLDQGLQFLIQYYNGEERAKGNILERFSAQQFPDLHSELNLSSLELGDSALYFCASSVDGTQYNEQFFGPGTRLTVL.

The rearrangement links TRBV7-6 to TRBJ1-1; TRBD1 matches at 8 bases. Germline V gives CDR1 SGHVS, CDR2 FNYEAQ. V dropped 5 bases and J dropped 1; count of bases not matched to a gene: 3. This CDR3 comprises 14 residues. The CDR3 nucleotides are TGTGCCAGCAGCCCTGGACAGGGGAACACTGAAGCTTTCTTT. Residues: CASSPGQGNTEAFF. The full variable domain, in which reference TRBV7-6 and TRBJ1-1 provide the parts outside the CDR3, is GAGVSQSPRYKVTKRGQDVALRCDPISGHVSLYWYRQALGQGPEFLTYFNYEAQQDKSGLPNDRFSAERPEGSISTLTIQRTEQRDSAMYRCASSPGQGNTEAFFGQGTRLTVV.

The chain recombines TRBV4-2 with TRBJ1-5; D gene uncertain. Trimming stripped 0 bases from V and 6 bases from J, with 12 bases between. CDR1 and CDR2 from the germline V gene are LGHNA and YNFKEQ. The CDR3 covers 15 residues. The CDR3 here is CASSQDAGMAQPQHF. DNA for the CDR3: TGTGCCAGCAGCCAAGATGCCGGGATGGCTCAGCCCCAGCATTTT.

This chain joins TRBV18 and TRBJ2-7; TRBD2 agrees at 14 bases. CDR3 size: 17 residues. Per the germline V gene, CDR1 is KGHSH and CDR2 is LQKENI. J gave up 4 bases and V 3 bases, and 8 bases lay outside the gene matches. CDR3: CASSPGGLAGARYEQYF. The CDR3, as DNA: TGTGCCAGCTCACCGGGGGGACTAGCGGGAGCACGATACGAGCAGTACTTC.

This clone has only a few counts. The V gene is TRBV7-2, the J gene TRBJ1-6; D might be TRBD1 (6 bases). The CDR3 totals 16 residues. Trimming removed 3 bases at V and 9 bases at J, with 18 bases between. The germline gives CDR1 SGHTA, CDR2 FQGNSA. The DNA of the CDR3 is TGTGCCAGCAGCTTTGGAGCCGGACAGCTAGCTTCACCCCTCCACTTT. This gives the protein CASSFGAGQLASPLHF.

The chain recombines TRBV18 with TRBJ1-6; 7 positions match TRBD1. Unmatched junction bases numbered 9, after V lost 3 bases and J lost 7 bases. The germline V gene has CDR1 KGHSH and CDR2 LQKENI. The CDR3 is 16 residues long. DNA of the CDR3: TGTGCCAGCTCACCGTCAGGGGGTGTGAGGAATTCACCCCTCCACTTT. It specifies CASSPSGGVRNSPLHF.

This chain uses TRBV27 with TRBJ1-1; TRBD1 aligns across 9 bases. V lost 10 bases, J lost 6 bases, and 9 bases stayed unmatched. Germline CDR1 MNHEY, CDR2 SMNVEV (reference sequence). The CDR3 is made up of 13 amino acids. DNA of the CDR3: TGTGCCATCGGGACAGGGACTACCGCTGAAGCTTTCTTT. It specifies CAIGTGTTAEAFF.

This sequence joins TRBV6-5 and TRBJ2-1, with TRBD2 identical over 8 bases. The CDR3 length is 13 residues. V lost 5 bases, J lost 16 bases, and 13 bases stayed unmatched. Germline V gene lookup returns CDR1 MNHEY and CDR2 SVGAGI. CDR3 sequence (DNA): TGTGCCAGCAGTGAATCCAACAGCGGGGGAGTATTCTTC. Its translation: CASSESNSGGVFF.

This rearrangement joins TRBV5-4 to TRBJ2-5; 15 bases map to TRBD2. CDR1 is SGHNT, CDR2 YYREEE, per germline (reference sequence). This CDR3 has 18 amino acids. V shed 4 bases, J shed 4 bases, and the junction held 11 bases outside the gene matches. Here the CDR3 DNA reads TGTGCCAGCAGCCGGACGCTTTTGGGACTAGCGGGAGGAGAGACCCAGTACTTC. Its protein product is CASSRTLLGLAGGETQYF.

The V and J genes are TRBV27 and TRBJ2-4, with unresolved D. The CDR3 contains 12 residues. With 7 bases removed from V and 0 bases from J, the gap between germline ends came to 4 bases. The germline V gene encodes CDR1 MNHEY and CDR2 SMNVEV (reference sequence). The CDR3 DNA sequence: TGTGCCAGCATAAAAGCCAAAAACATTCAGTACTTC. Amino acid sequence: CASIKAKNIQYF.

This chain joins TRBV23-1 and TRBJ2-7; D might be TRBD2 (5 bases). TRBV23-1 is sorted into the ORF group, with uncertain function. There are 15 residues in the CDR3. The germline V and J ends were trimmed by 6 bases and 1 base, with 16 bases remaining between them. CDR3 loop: CASSRSGFKSYEQYF. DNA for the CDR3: TGCGCCAGCAGCCGCTCGGGGTTTAAATCCTACGAGCAGTACTTC.

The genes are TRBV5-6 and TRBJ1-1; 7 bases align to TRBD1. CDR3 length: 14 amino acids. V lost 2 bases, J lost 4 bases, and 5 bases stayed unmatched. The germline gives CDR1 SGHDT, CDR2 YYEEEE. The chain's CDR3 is CASSLQGSRTEAFF. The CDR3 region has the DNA TGTGCCAGCAGCTTACAGGGGTCGCGCACTGAAGCTTTCTTT.

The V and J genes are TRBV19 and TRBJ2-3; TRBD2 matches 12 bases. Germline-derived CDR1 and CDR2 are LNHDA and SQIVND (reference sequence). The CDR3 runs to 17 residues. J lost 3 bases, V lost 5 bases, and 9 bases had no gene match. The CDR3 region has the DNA TGTGCCAGTAGTGTACTTACTGGACTAGCGGGAACAGATACGCAGTATTTT. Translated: CASSVLTGLAGTDTQYF.